A single sample is the source of the 28 T cell receptor beta chains below, sequenced in a study of blood T cell repertoires in COVID-19. The protocol was immunoSEQ multiplex PCR, while the TCRdb copy is restricted to in-frame clones and leaves out a portion. This table has approximately 150,000 clones, 80% to 95% appearing once. Specimen: peripheral blood. These receptors were obtained from a woman aged 55-69 years with COVID-19, enrolled during active disease.

This clone is a singleton in its sample. V gene TRBV20-1 combines with J gene TRBJ2-7; no reliable D call. The CDR3 is made up of 9 amino acids. Trimming took 7 bases from V and 4 from J, leaving 5 bases between them. Germline values: CDR1 DFQATT, CDR2 SNEGSKA (reference sequence). The CDR3 here is CSDEYEQYF. The CDR3 DNA follows: TGCAGTGACGAGTACGAGCAGTACTTC.

The rearrangement links TRBV6-2 or TRBV6-3 to TRBJ2-5, with 7 bases that match TRBD1. Germline CDR1 is MNHEY and CDR2 is SVGEGT. V shed 4 bases and J 7 bases; nucleotides not matched to a gene: 12. CDR3 size: 15 residues. The CDR3 bases are TGTGCCAGCAGTTGGGTCGACAGGGCGGTCGGGACCCAGTACTTC. Protein sequence: CASSWVDRAVGTQYF.

The J gene is TRBJ1-1, the V gene TRBV11-2; D uncertain. V lost 1 base and J lost 1, with 7 bases in between. CDR1 and CDR2 from the germline V gene are SGHAT and FQNNGV. This CDR3 region has 14 residues. The CDR3 loop is CASSLVRWNTEAFF. For the CDR3, the DNA is TGTGCCAGCAGCTTAGTACGGTGGAACACTGAAGCTTTCTTT. Complete variable domain (other parts from reference TRBV11-2 and TRBJ1-1): EAGVAQSPRYKIIEKRQSVAFWCNPISGHATLYWYQQILGQGPKLLIQFQNNGVVDDSQLPKDRFSAERLKGVDSTLKIQPAKLEDSAVYLCASSLVRWNTEAFFGQGTRLTVV.

The chain uses TRBV29-1 and TRBJ2-7; 8 bases fit TRBD1. This CDR3 has 13 residues. With 1 base clipped from V and 4 bases from J, the junction kept 3 bases outside the gene matches. The V gene's germline CDR1 is SQVTM and CDR2 ANQGSEA. CDR3 coding DNA: TGCAGCGTTGAAGGACAGGGGCCATACGAGCAGTACTTC. This translates into CSVEGQGPYEQYF.

V is TRBV9 and J is TRBJ1-6, with a weak D call TRBD1 (6 bases). The V end lost 0 bases, the J end lost 7 bases, and 11 bases lay between the germline ends. Germline CDR1 and CDR2: SGDLS and YYNGEE. This CDR3 comprises 15 residues. The CDR3 region is CASSVVGGANSPLHF. The DNA of the CDR3 is TGTGCCAGCAGCGTAGTTGGGGGGGCCAATTCACCCCTCCACTTT. The full variable domain, its missing parts supplied by reference TRBV9 and TRBJ1-6, is DSGVTQTPKHLITATGQRVTLRCSPRSGDLSVYWYQQSLDQGLQFLIQYYNGEERAKGNILERFSAQQFPDLHSELNLSSLELGDSALYFCASSVVGGANSPLHFGNGTRLTVT.

The chain recombines TRBV29-1 with TRBJ2-6, with TRBD2 identical over 8 bases. Germline trimming cut 7 bases from V and 2 bases from J; bases unmatched to any gene: 7. The CDR3 length is 15 residues. Germline V CDR1 and CDR2: SQVTM, ANQGSEA. The DNA of the CDR3 is TGCAGCGCTGGACTAGCAGGAGCTGGGGCCAACGTCCTGACTTTC. This sequence encodes CSAGLAGAGANVLTF.

The chain has TRBV20-1 and TRBJ1-1, with D possibly being TRBD1 (6 bases). Looked up from germline, CDR1 is DFQATT and CDR2 is SNEGSKA (reference sequence). The CDR3 consists of 15 residues. With 3 bases removed from V and 3 bases from J, the gap between germline ends came to 17 bases. The chain's CDR3 is CSASALGQWDTEAFF. In DNA, the CDR3 is TGCAGTGCTAGTGCGCTAGGACAGTGGGACACTGAAGCTTTCTTT.

V gene TRBV6-6 combines with J gene TRBJ2-5, with 7 bases aligning to TRBD2. The V gene end was trimmed by 3 bases and the J gene end by 4 bases; junction bases not matched to a gene: 5. This CDR3 region has 14 residues. CDR1 MNHNY and CDR2 SVGAGI come from the germline V gene (reference sequence). The DNA of the CDR3 is TGTGCCAGCAGTTATAGGAGACTAGCAGAGACCCAGTACTTC. Translating gives CASSYRRLAETQYF.

The chain carries TRBV18 and TRBJ2-1; TRBD2 aligns across 12 bases. The junction had 2 bases not matched to a gene; V was cut back by 3 bases and J by 8 bases. The CDR3 is 14 residues long. Germline CDR1 is KGHSH and CDR2 is LQKENI. The CDR3 is CASSPRTSGDEQFF. CDR3 bases: TGTGCCAGCTCACCCCGGACTAGCGGGGATGAGCAGTTCTTC.

The V call is TRBV6-4, the J call TRBJ1-6; weak D call: TRBD1 (6 bases). Trimming removed 5 bases from V and 0 bases from J, with 14 bases in between. The length of the CDR3 is 17 residues. CDR1 MRHNA and CDR2 SNTAGT come from the germline V gene. The CDR3 DNA reads as TGTGCCAGCAGTCCCCGGAGCAGGGGCTCCTATAATTCACCCCTCCACTTT. Translating it yields CASSPRSRGSYNSPLHF.

This rearrangement joins TRBV7-9 to TRBJ2-3, with D perhaps matching TRBD1 (7 bases). V lost 1 base, J lost 5 bases, and 16 bases lay in between. The CDR3 extends over 16 amino acids. Germline V gene data show CDR1 as SEHNR and CDR2 as FQNEAQ (reference sequence). The CDR3 DNA reads as TGTGCCAGCAGCTTAGGCAGGGGGGCTTGGGAAGATACGCAGTATTTT. Protein sequence: CASSLGRGAWEDTQYF.

The chain joins TRBV19 to TRBJ2-7; TRBD2 matches at 12 bases. Germline V lookup: CDR1 LNHDA, CDR2 SQIVND (reference sequence). With V trimmed by 5 bases and J by 4 bases, 15 bases remained unmatched. The CDR3 has 18 residues. CDR3 protein: CASSVLPGLAGRVYEQYF. Written as DNA, the CDR3 is TGTGCCAGTAGTGTCTTACCGGGACTAGCGGGCAGAGTTTACGAGCAGTACTTC.

The chain employs TRBV29-1 and TRBJ1-1, with 10 bases lining up with TRBD1. This CDR3 has 14 residues. J was trimmed by 0 bases and V by 7 bases; bases with no gene match: 5. Germline assignment: CDR1 SQVTM and CDR2 ANQGSEA. DNA for the CDR3: TGCAGCGCAAGGGACAGGGGAATGAACACTGAAGCTTTCTTT. As protein: CSARDRGMNTEAFF.

J is TRBJ1-3 and V is TRBV10-3, with 8 bases fitting TRBD1. CDR1 and CDR2 from the germline V gene are ENHRY and SYGVKD. This CDR3 region has 15 residues. V lost 5 bases and J lost 0; bases outside the gene matches: 3. The DNA of the CDR3 is TGTGCCATCAGTCTAGGACAGGGCTCTGGAAACACCATATATTTT. Its protein is CAISLGQGSGNTIYF.

The V and J genes are TRBV3-1 (or the pseudogene TRBV3-2) and TRBJ2-7; perhaps TRBD2 as D (7 bases). CDR3 length: 14 residues. The germline V gene encodes CDR1 LGHDT and CDR2 YNNKEL (reference sequence). V was pared by 3 bases and J by 7 bases, with 16 bases between. The CDR3 DNA reads as TGTGCCAGCAGCCACTCGGGGGGCCCGGGGGAGCAGTACTTC. Translated: CASSHSGGPGEQYF.

The chain joins TRBV10-3 to TRBJ2-7; tentative D call: TRBD1 (5 bases). This CDR3 comprises 14 residues. Trimming took 6 bases from V and 5 from J, leaving 17 bases between them. From germline, CDR1 is ENHRY and CDR2 SYGVKD. CDR3 in amino acids: CAIRDPRQPHEQYF. The CDR3 coding sequence is TGTGCCATCAGGGACCCCAGACAGCCCCACGAGCAGTACTTC.

The chain carries TRBV6-1 and TRBJ1-1; D is unclear. Germline V gives CDR1 MNHNS, CDR2 SASEGT. The CDR3 contains 16 residues. Trimming left V 2 bases short and J 2 bases short, with 15 bases between. CDR3 nucleotides: TGTGCCAGCAGTGAACAGGCAGGTCTGGCTAACACTGAAGCTTTCTTT. The encoded protein is CASSEQAGLANTEAFF.

With respect to this clone: This same CDR3 is encoded by further DNA sequences in the sample. The gene calls are TRBV18 and TRBJ1-5, with a weak D call TRBD1 (6 bases). The length of the CDR3 is 15 residues. Germline lookup yields CDR1 KGHSH and CDR2 LQKENI. The V and J ends lost 2 bases and 1 base respectively, with 9 bases between them. The CDR3 region has the DNA TGTGCCAGCTCACCATCAGGGGCAAGCAATCAGCCCCAGCATTTT. Its protein is CASSPSGASNQPQHF.

This sequence joins TRBV5-6 and TRBJ1-6; D might be TRBD1 (6 bases). Deletions cut 2 bases from V and 5 bases from J, with 11 bases between. This CDR3 spans 15 amino acids. Per the germline V gene, CDR1 is SGHDT and CDR2 is YYEEEE. The CDR3 region is CASSLGGLNNSPLHF. CDR3 coding DNA: TGTGCCAGCAGCTTAGGGGGTCTTAATAATTCACCCCTCCACTTT.

The V and J genes are TRBV10-3 and TRBJ1-2; D is unclear. CDR1 ENHRY and CDR2 SYGVKD come from the germline V gene. The V gene lost 2 bases and the J gene lost 0 bases, with 7 bases spanning the gap. CDR3 size: 14 residues. CDR3 residues: CAISEDTANYGYTF. CDR3 in DNA: TGTGCCATCAGTGAGGATACAGCTAACTATGGCTACACCTTC.

This chain links TRBV9 with TRBJ1-6; 7 nucleotides line up with TRBD1. Germline CDR1 SGDLS, CDR2 YYNGEE. CDR3 size: 13 residues. Unmatched junction bases numbered 6, after V lost 4 bases and J lost 11 bases. CDR3 in amino acids: CASSPRQGAPLHF. Written as DNA, the CDR3 is TGTGCCAGCAGCCCCCGACAGGGAGCACCCCTCCACTTT.

V is TRBV6-5 and J is TRBJ1-1; 8 positions match TRBD1. Germline CDR1 is MNHEY and CDR2 is SVGAGI. The V and J ends lost 6 bases and 4 bases, in that order; junction bases with no gene match: 4. The CDR3 consists of 13 residues. This CDR3 is CASRAGTGTEAFF. The CDR3 DNA reads TGTGCCAGCAGGGCCGGGACAGGCACTGAAGCTTTCTTT.

The J gene is TRBJ1-3, the V gene TRBV5-1; 8 bases fit TRBD1. The CDR3 runs to 16 residues. J was trimmed by 3 bases and V by 0 bases; bases with no gene match: 5. CDR1 SGHRS and CDR2 YFSETQ come from the germline V gene. CDR3 sequence (DNA): TGCGCCAGCAGCTTGGAGCAGGGGGCCGTTGGAAACACCATATATTTT. It is translated as CASSLEQGAVGNTIYF.

This clone appeared once. This chain uses TRBV19 with TRBJ1-2; no clear D. V lost 11 bases to trimming and J lost 4 bases, with 11 bases between them. The CDR3 has 11 residues. The germline V gene has CDR1 LNHDA and CDR2 SQIVND (reference sequence). The CDR3 region has the DNA TGTGCCTCGAGGGCGGGCTATGGCTACACCTTC. Its protein is CASRAGYGYTF.

This chain joins TRBV29-1 and TRBJ1-1; 8 bases align to TRBD1. The CDR3 extends over 12 amino acids. The junction had 5 bases not matched to a gene; V was cut back by 4 bases and J by 7 bases. Looked up from germline, CDR1 is SQVTM and CDR2 is ANQGSEA. DNA for the CDR3: TGCAGCGTTGGGCCCGGGACAGGTGAAGCTTTCTTT. Translation: CSVGPGTGEAFF.

The J gene is TRBJ1-4, the V gene TRBV27; 10 bases match TRBD1. From germline, CDR1 is MNHEY and CDR2 SMNVEV (reference sequence). Losses at the gene ends were 5 bases for V and 8 bases for J; bases not matched to a gene: 11. CDR3 length: 16 residues. CDR3 nucleotide sequence: TGTGCCAGCAGTCCTATAAGAGACAGGGGGCGAGAAAAACTGTTTTTT. Its translation: CASSPIRDRGREKLFF.

CDR3 sequence reads: CASRPSQGAQKGYTF. The CDR3 DNA follows: TGTGCCAGCAGACCTTCCCAGGGGGCGCAGAAGGGCTACACCTTC. The chain combines TRBV6-2 or TRBV6-3 with TRBJ1-2; 8 bases fit TRBD1. CDR3 length: 15 residues. Germline assignment: CDR1 MNHEY and CDR2 SVGEGT. V trimming: 6 bases; J trimming: 8 bases; junction bases outside the gene matches: 14.

The V and J genes are TRBV5-1 and TRBJ1-2; 8 bases fit TRBD1. The CDR3 contains 15 residues. J gave up 3 bases and V 4 bases, and 8 bases lay outside the gene matches. Germline assignment: CDR1 SGHRS and CDR2 YFSETQ. DNA for the CDR3: TGCGCCAGCAGCCGCGGACAGGGTATCCACTATGGCTACACCTTC. It is translated as CASSRGQGIHYGYTF. Full variable domain (remainder filled in from reference TRBV5-1 and TRBJ1-2): KAGVTQTPRYLIKTRGQQVTLSCSPISGHRSVSWYQQTPGQGLQFLFEYFSETQRNKGNFPGRFSGRQFSNSRSEMNVSTLELGDSALYLCASSRGQGIHYGYTFGSGTRLTVV.